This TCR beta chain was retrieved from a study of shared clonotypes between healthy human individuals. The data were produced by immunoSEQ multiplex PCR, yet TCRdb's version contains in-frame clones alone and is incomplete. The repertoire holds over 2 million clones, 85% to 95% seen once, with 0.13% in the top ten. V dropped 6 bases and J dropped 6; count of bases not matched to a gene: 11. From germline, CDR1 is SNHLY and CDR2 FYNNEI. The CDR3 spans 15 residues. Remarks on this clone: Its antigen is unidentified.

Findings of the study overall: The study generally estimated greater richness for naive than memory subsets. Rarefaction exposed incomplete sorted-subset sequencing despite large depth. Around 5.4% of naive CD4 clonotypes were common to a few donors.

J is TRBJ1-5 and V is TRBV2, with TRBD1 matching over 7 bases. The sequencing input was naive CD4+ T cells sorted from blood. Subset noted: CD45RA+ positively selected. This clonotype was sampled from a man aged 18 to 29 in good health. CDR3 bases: TGTGCCAGCAGCGGGACAGAACGCCTTCTTCAGCCCCAGCATTTT. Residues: CASSGTERLLQPQHF.